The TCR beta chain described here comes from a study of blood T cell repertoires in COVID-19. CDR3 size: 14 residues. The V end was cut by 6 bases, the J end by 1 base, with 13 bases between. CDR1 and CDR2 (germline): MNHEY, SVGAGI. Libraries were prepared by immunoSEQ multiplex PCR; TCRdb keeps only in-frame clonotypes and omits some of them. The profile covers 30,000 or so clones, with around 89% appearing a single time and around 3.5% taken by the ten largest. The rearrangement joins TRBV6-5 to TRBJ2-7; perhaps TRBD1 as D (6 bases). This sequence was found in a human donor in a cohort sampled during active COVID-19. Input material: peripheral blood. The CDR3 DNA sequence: TGTGCCAGCAGAACAGGGACGGGGTCCTACGAGCAGTACTTC. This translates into CASRTGTGSYEQYF.